Shown below are 16 T cell receptor beta chains from a single sample sequenced in a study of blood T cell repertoires in COVID-19. Repertoires were generated with immunoSEQ multiplex PCR, while TCRdb's copy carries only in-frame clones and drops some. Of 230,000 or so clones listed, approximately 81% are singletons. Specimen: peripheral blood. These receptors were obtained from a man aged 25-45 years with active or convalescent COVID-19.

The chain joins TRBV11-2 to TRBJ2-7, with 7 positions matching TRBD1. V dropped 4 bases and J dropped 5; count of bases not matched to a gene: 11. This CDR3 contains 15 residues. Germline V gives CDR1 SGHAT, CDR2 FQNNGV. The CDR3 sequence: CASSSRQGLPHEQYF. Written as DNA, the CDR3 is TGTGCCAGCAGCTCCAGACAGGGCCTCCCTCACGAGCAGTACTTC.

This clone was seen only a few times. The V gene is TRBV18, the J gene TRBJ1-1, with 9 positions matching TRBD1. Germline CDR1 KGHSH, CDR2 LQKENI. The CDR3 loop spans 20 amino acids. J was trimmed by 0 bases and V by 3 bases; bases with no gene match: 17. CDR3 loop: CASSPSGTGTVWEMNTEAFF. The CDR3 DNA follows: TGTGCCAGCTCACCTAGTGGGACAGGGACAGTTTGGGAAATGAACACTGAAGCTTTCTTT.

The J gene is TRBJ2-7, the V gene TRBV7-9, with D maybe TRBD2 (5 bases). Germline lookup yields CDR1 SEHNR and CDR2 FQNEAQ (reference sequence). V shed 6 bases and J shed 5 bases, with 14 bases lying between them. The length of the CDR3 is 13 residues. CDR3 bases: TGTGCCAGCAGTGACATTGCGGGCCACGAGCAGTACTTC. It translates to CASSDIAGHEQYF.

The chain employs TRBV4-3 and TRBJ1-3; tentatively, D is TRBD1 (6 bases). Trimming shortened V by 1 base and J by 3 bases, and 13 bases separated the two germline ends. CDR1 and CDR2 (germline): LGHNA, YSLEER. This CDR3 comprises 16 residues. CDR3 DNA: TGCGCCAGCAGCCAAGCCCCGACAGGATTTGGAAACACCATATATTTT. Translated: CASSQAPTGFGNTIYF.

This clone was detected only once. Here the CDR3 DNA reads TGTGCCAGCAGCCAAACAGGGGAGGAGACCCAGTACTTC. The encoded protein is CASSQTGEETQYF. V and J are TRBV4-2 and TRBJ2-5; 7 positions match TRBD1. This CDR3 region has 13 residues. The J segment lost 5 bases and the V segment lost 2 bases, leaving 2 bases of the junction unmatched. Per the germline V gene, CDR1 is LGHNA and CDR2 is YNFKEQ.

This clone was detected once. This sequence joins TRBV19 and TRBJ1-5; 7 bases fit TRBD1. Germline V gene lookup returns CDR1 LNHDA and CDR2 SQIVND (reference sequence). CDR3 length: 16 residues. V trimming: 4 bases; J trimming: 3 bases; junction bases outside the gene matches: 9. The CDR3 here is CASSTLVRGSNQPQHF. CDR3 nucleotides: TGTGCCAGTAGTACCCTGGTCAGGGGGTCCAATCAGCCCCAGCATTTT. The variable domain in full, completed from reference TRBV19 and TRBJ1-5, reads DGGITQSPKYLFRKEGQNVTLSCEQNLNHDAMYWYRQDPGQGLRLIYYSQIVNDFQKGDIAEGYSVSREKKESFPLTVTSAQKNPTAFYLCASSTLVRGSNQPQHFGDGTRLSIL.

This chain joins TRBV6-5 and TRBJ2-7; D uncertain. V lost 6 bases to trimming and J lost 6 bases, with 12 bases between them. Germline values: CDR1 MNHEY, CDR2 SVGAGI. The CDR3 consists of 12 residues. The chain's CDR3 is CASSKNRIEQYF. The DNA for the CDR3 is TGTGCCAGCAGCAAGAACAGAATCGAGCAGTACTTC.

The chain combines TRBV5-6 with TRBJ1-4; D uncertain. This CDR3 contains 16 residues. The germline V gene has CDR1 SGHDT and CDR2 YYEEEE. Trimming shortened V by 3 bases and J by 0 bases, and 12 bases separated the two germline ends. CDR3: CASSWPPPATNEKLFF. In nucleotides, the CDR3 is TGTGCCAGCAGCTGGCCCCCCCCCGCAACTAATGAAAAACTGTTTTTT.

The chain joins TRBV19 to TRBJ1-2; no firm D call. The germline V gene encodes CDR1 LNHDA and CDR2 SQIVND (reference sequence). The V end was cut by 8 bases, the J end by 0 bases, with 10 bases between. The CDR3 is 13 amino acids. The CDR3 sequence is CASCPSPNYGYTF. The CDR3 DNA follows: TGTGCCAGTTGTCCGAGCCCTAACTATGGCTACACCTTC. The full variable domain, in which reference TRBV19 and TRBJ1-2 provide the parts outside the CDR3, is DGGITQSPKYLFRKEGQNVTLSCEQNLNHDAMYWYRQDPGQGLRLIYYSQIVNDFQKGDIAEGYSVSREKKESFPLTVTSAQKNPTAFYLCASCPSPNYGYTFGSGTRLTVV.

The rearrangement links TRBV11-2 to TRBJ2-5; 8 bases map to TRBD1. The length of the CDR3 is 13 residues. Germline lookup yields CDR1 SGHAT and CDR2 FQNNGV. The V segment lost 3 bases and the J segment 5 bases; nucleotides outside the gene matches: 2. CDR3 region: CASSLTGVETQYF. CDR3 coding DNA: TGTGCCAGCAGCTTGACAGGGGTCGAGACCCAGTACTTC.

This rearrangement joins TRBV7-2 to TRBJ2-3, with unresolved D. Per germline, CDR1 SGHTA and CDR2 FQGNSA. This CDR3 comprises 13 residues. V was cut by 1 base and J by 5 bases, with 7 bases left in between. CDR3 sequence (DNA): TGTGCCAGCAGCTTAGAAGAACTAGATACGCAGTATTTT. Protein sequence: CASSLEELDTQYF. Variable domain in full (rest from reference TRBV7-2 and TRBJ2-3): GAGVSQSPSNKVTEKGKDVELRCDPISGHTALYWYRQSLGQGLEFLIYFQGNSAPDKSGLPSDRFSAERTGGSVSTLTIQRTQQEDSAVYLCASSLEELDTQYFGPGTRLTVL.

The genes are TRBV7-8 and TRBJ1-1; D possibly corresponds to TRBD1 (5 bases). The V gene's germline CDR1 is SGHVS and CDR2 FQNEAQ. This CDR3 contains 15 residues. Trimming pared 4 bases from V and 1 base from J, leaving 13 bases between. The CDR3 is CASSSNQGTNTEAFF. CDR3 coding DNA: TGTGCCAGCAGCTCCAACCAGGGAACGAACACTGAAGCTTTCTTT.

The rearrangement joins TRBV2 to TRBJ2-7; 11 nucleotides align to TRBD1. Germline V gene sequence: CDR1 SNHLY, CDR2 FYNNEI. The CDR3 length is 14 residues. The ends lost 10 bases at V and 3 bases at J; junction bases unmatched: 8. In nucleotides, the CDR3 is TGTGCCACAAAACGGGACAGGGGGGACTACGAGCAGTACTTC. Protein: CATKRDRGDYEQYF.

V is TRBV19 and J is TRBJ1-5; possible D gene TRBD1, 5 bases. The CDR3 extends over 20 amino acids. Looked up from germline, CDR1 is LNHDA and CDR2 is SQIVND (reference sequence). V lost 5 bases, J lost 1 base, and 27 bases lay in between. The CDR3 reads CASSGPTKQDSRASNQPQHF. The CDR3, as DNA: TGTGCCAGTAGTGGTCCCACTAAACAGGATAGCAGGGCAAGCAATCAGCCCCAGCATTTT.

The genes are TRBV4-3 and TRBJ2-4; maybe TRBD2 (6 bases). Germline-derived CDR1 and CDR2 are LGHNA and YSLEER. The CDR3 has 17 residues. Between the trimmed V and J ends, which lost 0 bases and 6 bases, there was a span of 18 bases. In nucleotides, the CDR3 is TGCGCCAGCAGCCAAGATGGAGGGACTCTCGGGGGAAACATTCAGTACTTC. Protein sequence: CASSQDGGTLGGNIQYF.

This sequence joins TRBV27 and TRBJ1-5, with a possible D match to TRBD1 (6 bases). CDR1 is MNHEY, CDR2 SMNVEV, per germline (reference sequence). This CDR3 contains 15 residues. The V end was cut by 5 bases, the J end by 2 bases, with 13 bases between. CDR3 amino acids: CASSTQGHGNQPQHF. In DNA, the CDR3 is TGTGCCAGCAGTACCCAGGGGCATGGCAATCAGCCCCAGCATTTT.